A selection of T cell receptor beta chains follows, all from one sample in a study of blood T cells in healthy people across ages. TCRdb re-analysed the 5' RACE reads in MiXCR, keeping a single row per CDR3 protein. The table records hundreds of thousands of distinct CDR3 sequences, about 30% of them present only once. Sequenced sample: blood. These receptors came from a woman of 80 years or more in good health. The CDR3 runs from the conserved cysteine through the conserved F or W. D genes are given only for firm matches. The size field is filled for only some rows; it gives once, few, many or a size class.

D gene	J gene	V gene	clone size	CDR3 DNA	CDR3 protein
TRBD2	TRBJ2-3	TRBV7-2	many	TGTGCCAGCACCTTTAGACGGGGACTAGCGGGCCGCGCTAGCACAGATACGCAGTATTTT	CASTFRRGLAGRASTDTQYF
.	TRBJ1-1	TRBV5-4	many	TGTGCCAGCAGCTTGGGAGGTGAGGAGTTGAACACTGAAGCTTTCTTT	CASSLGGEELNTEAFF
TRBD1	TRBJ2-3	TRBV5-1	many	TGCGCCAGCAGCGTTGGGACAGACACAGATACGCAGTATTTT	CASSVGTDTDTQYF
.	TRBJ2-5	TRBV5-1	many	TGCGCCAGCAGCTTGAGGCCAGGGGAAGGAGAGACCCAGTACTTC	CASSLRPGEGETQYF
.	TRBJ1-6	TRBV19	few	TGTGCCAGTAGTGGGGGTATGGCCCTCCACTTT	CASSGGMALHF
TRBD2	TRBJ2-4	TRBV7-2	.	TGTGCCAGCAGCCCAATAGCGGGGGGGCAAGGCAAAAACATTCAGTACTTC	CASSPIAGGQGKNIQYF
.	TRBJ1-5	TRBV30	few	TGTGCCTGGAGTGTCGACCGGACGGGAGCTAATCAGCCCCAGCATTTT	CAWSVDRTGANQPQHF
TRBD2	TRBJ2-1	TRBV4-2	few	TGTGCCAGCAGCCAAGATGGGACTAGCGGGGGCAATGAGCAGTTCTTC	CASSQDGTSGGNEQFF
.	TRBJ1-4	TRBV11-2	few	TGTGCCAGCAGCTTATTGGTCGGGGAAAAACTGTTTTTT	CASSLLVGEKLFF
TRBD1	TRBJ2-1	TRBV14	many	TGTGCCAGCAGCCACTTTAAGGGGGCCGCTGAGCAGTTCTTC	CASSHFKGAAEQFF
TRBD2	TRBJ2-1	TRBV5-6	many	TGTGCCAGCAGCTTGTTCTTAGCGGGGAGGGAAGAGCAGTTCTTC	CASSLFLAGREEQFF